These 10 T cell receptor beta chains came from one sample sequenced in a study of blood T cells in healthy people across ages. Then a second PCR, running roughly 7 to 11 cycles, was carried out with a sample-barcoded 5' primer and a J-beta primer mix. MiXCR, run by TCRdb on the 5' RACE reads, gives a single entry per CDR3 protein. The sample lists about 730,000 distinct CDR3 sequences, approximately 39% occurring once. The sequenced sample consisted of blood. Receptors were obtained from a woman aged 55-75 years in good health.

This clonotype has just a few counts. The rearrangement links TRBV12-3 or TRBV12-4 to TRBJ2-7; D might be TRBD1 or TRBD2, each matching 5 bases. The CDR3 has 16 amino acids. Trimming removed 2 bases at V and 3 bases at J, with 17 bases between. The CDR3 protein is CASSLSTGRRHYEQYF. DNA for the CDR3: TGTGCCAGCAGTTTAAGTACGGGACGGCGGCACTACGAGCAGTACTTC.

This clonotype was counted only a few times. V gene TRBV6-2 or TRBV6-3 combines with J gene TRBJ2-7; 10 bases are shared with TRBD2. Trimming at V came to 11 bases and at J to 0 bases, leaving 7 bases not matched to a gene. This CDR3 region has 14 residues. Germline V gene sequence: CDR1 MNHEY, CDR2 SVGEGT. CDR3 DNA sequence: TGTGCCGGGAAGACTAGCGGGCACTCCTACGAGCAGTACTTC. It encodes CAGKTSGHSYEQYF.

In this sample, this clonotype turned up many times. The chain couples TRBV21-1 to TRBJ2-4; the table's D call TRBD2 went unverified against the DNA. TRBV21-1 is designated a pseudogene. The CDR3 is made up of 13 amino acids. The CDR3 region has the DNA TGTGCCAGTAGCGGGGGGGCCAAAAACATTCAGTACTTC. Its protein is CASSGGAKNIQYF.

As concerns this clonotype: This may arise from a read error, as a much more abundant clone is one base away. The chain links TRBV5-1 to TRBJ2-7; D unclear. The CDR3 loop spans 14 amino acids. Germline V lookup: CDR1 SGHRS, CDR2 YFSETQ. For the CDR3, the DNA is TGCGCCAGCAGCTTGGATGGCAACTCCTGCGAGCAGTACTTC. Protein: CASSLDGNSCEQYF.

This chain links TRBV6-1 with TRBJ2-7, with TRBD1 identical over 8 bases. Looked up from germline, CDR1 is MNHNS and CDR2 is SASEGT. V lost 6 bases, J lost 2 bases, and 6 bases stayed unmatched. This CDR3 comprises 14 residues. CDR3 coding DNA: TGTGCCAGCAGCCGTGGACAGGGCCCCTACGAGCAGTACTTC. It codes for CASSRGQGPYEQYF.

The chain employs TRBV5-1 and TRBJ1-2, with TRBD1 identical over 10 bases. Germline lookup yields CDR1 SGHRS and CDR2 YFSETQ. The CDR3 is 12 amino acids. J gave up 6 bases and V 7 bases, and 3 bases lay outside the gene matches. CDR3 amino acids: CASGDRGHGYTF. The CDR3, as DNA: TGCGCCAGCGGGGACAGGGGTCATGGCTACACCTTC. Full variable domain (missing parts from reference TRBV5-1 and TRBJ1-2): KAGVTQTPRYLIKTRGQQVTLSCSPISGHRSVSWYQQTPGQGLQFLFEYFSETQRNKGNFPGRFSGRQFSNSRSEMNVSTLELGDSALYLCASGDRGHGYTFGSGTRLTVV.

In its sample, this clonotype was seen a few times. The gene calls are TRBV20-1 and TRBJ2-6; D uncertain. The CDR3 consists of 14 residues. In germline, CDR1 is DFQATT, CDR2 SNEGSKA (reference sequence). V was pared by 4 bases and J by 0 bases, with 7 bases between. The CDR3 protein is CSATKDSGANVLTF. CDR3 sequence (DNA): TGCAGTGCTACTAAGGACTCTGGGGCCAACGTCCTGACTTTC.

The rearrangement joins TRBV5-1 to TRBJ2-5; 16 nucleotides match TRBD2. The CDR3 covers 17 residues. Trimming at V came to 3 bases and at J to 5 bases, leaving 7 bases not matched to a gene. CDR1 and CDR2 from the germline V gene are SGHRS and YFSETQ. CDR3 DNA: TGCGCCAGCAGCTCCGGGACTAGCGGGGGGGCCCTTGAGACCCAGTACTTC. It codes for CASSSGTSGGALETQYF.

This clonotype was recorded only once. The rearrangement links TRBV20-1 to TRBJ2-5; 7 bases map to TRBD1. Germline CDR1 is DFQATT and CDR2 is SNEGSKA (reference sequence). The CDR3 is 16 residues long. V gave up 7 bases and J gave up 11 bases; unmatched junction bases: 25. CDR3 nucleotide sequence: TGCAGTGTTCCGCCCGCTTGGACAGGAGGCTCGGGTGAGCAGTACTTC. Its protein is CSVPPAWTGGSGEQYF.

Notes on this clonotype: Since a much larger clone is just one base distant, this may be a read error. The chain combines TRBV20-1 with TRBJ2-3, with a possible D match to TRBD1 (6 bases). Germline lookup yields CDR1 DFQATT and CDR2 SNEGSKA (reference sequence). This CDR3 is built from 15 residues. V dropped 6 bases and J dropped 7 bases, with 23 bases sitting between them. This chain's CDR3 is CSAIPTGNLSYTQYF. As DNA, the CDR3 is TGCAGTGCAATACCAACAGGGAATTTGTCTTATACGCAGTATTTT.